A selection of T cell receptor beta chains follows, all from one sample in a study of cytomegalovirus exposure and HLA in healthy donors. The protocol was immunoSEQ multiplex PCR, while the TCRdb copy is restricted to in-frame clones and leaves out a portion. This table holds around 110,000 clones, roughly 70% found once. The sample comprised PBMCs. All receptors come from a woman aged 18 to 35 in good health and CMV-seronegative. The CDR3 runs from the conserved cysteine through the conserved F or W. Fields, in order: J gene, D gene, CDR3 length, V gene, CDR3 DNA, CDR3 protein. D genes are given only for firm matches.

J gene: TRBJ1-4
D gene: TRBD1
CDR3 length: 15
V gene: TRBV6-1
CDR3 DNA: TGTGCCAGCAGTTCGGGACAGGCGCCGAATGAAAAACTGTTTTTT
CDR3 protein: CASSSGQAPNEKLFF

J gene: TRBJ1-6
D gene: TRBD1
CDR3 length: 17
V gene: TRBV27
CDR3 DNA: TGTGCCAGCAGTTTAAGTGGCCCGGGACAGGGTGTCTCACCCCTCCACTTT
CDR3 protein: CASSLSGPGQGVSPLHF

J gene: TRBJ1-2
D gene: TRBD1
CDR3 length: 16
V gene: TRBV28
CDR3 DNA: TGTGCCAGCAGTTATTACAGGGGCACGGCTAACTATGGCTACACCTTC
CDR3 protein: CASSYYRGTANYGYTF

J gene: TRBJ1-2
D gene: TRBD1
CDR3 length: 13
V gene: TRBV4-1
CDR3 DNA: TGCGCCAGCAGCCCCGGGACAGAATATGGCTACACCTTC
CDR3 protein: CASSPGTEYGYTF

J gene: TRBJ1-2
D gene: TRBD1
CDR3 length: 17
V gene: TRBV4-1
CDR3 DNA: TGCGCCAGCAGCTGGACCCGGACAGGGGAGGCTAACTATGGCTACACCTTC
CDR3 protein: CASSWTRTGEANYGYTF

J gene: TRBJ1-5
D gene: TRBD1
CDR3 length: 15
V gene: TRBV6-4
CDR3 DNA: TGTGCCAGCAGTCGGGACAGCTTTAGCAATCAGCCCCAGCATTTT
CDR3 protein: CASSRDSFSNQPQHF

J gene: TRBJ1-3
D gene: TRBD1
CDR3 length: 14
V gene: TRBV15
CDR3 DNA: TGTGCCACCAGCAGGGACAGGGCCGGAAACACCATATATTTT
CDR3 protein: CATSRDRAGNTIYF

J gene: TRBJ1-1
D gene: -
CDR3 length: 14
V gene: TRBV28
CDR3 DNA: TGTGCCAGCAGTTTCACAGGCACGTTCACTGAAGCTTTCTTT
CDR3 protein: CASSFTGTFTEAFF

J gene: TRBJ2-7
D gene: TRBD1
CDR3 length: 15
V gene: TRBV5-1
CDR3 DNA: TGCGCCAGCAGCAAAAGCCAGGGGGCGCGATACGAGCAGTACTTC
CDR3 protein: CASSKSQGARYEQYF

J gene: TRBJ1-4
D gene: TRBD1
CDR3 length: 15
V gene: TRBV19
CDR3 DNA: TGTGCCACCCACCGCCAGGGACAGGGTAATGAAAAACTGTTTTTT
CDR3 protein: CATHRQGQGNEKLFF

J gene: TRBJ1-2
D gene: -
CDR3 length: 13
V gene: TRBV5-8
CDR3 DNA: TGTGCCAGCAGCCCTACTGGACTATCTGGCTACACCTTC
CDR3 protein: CASSPTGLSGYTF